These 5 T cell receptor beta chains originate from one sample sequenced in a study of blood T cell repertoires in COVID-19. The method was immunoSEQ multiplex PCR; TCRdb's version includes in-frame clones alone and lacks a portion of them. Of some 140,000 clones listed, roughly 80% are singletons. Sequences were obtained from peripheral blood. These receptors were collected from a man aged 55 to 70 who had recovered from COVID-19.

This chain links TRBV15 with TRBJ2-7; tentatively, D is TRBD1 (6 bases). The CDR3 loop spans 14 amino acids. CDR1 LNHNV and CDR2 YYDKDF come from the germline V gene (reference sequence). Between the trimmed V and J ends, which lost 5 bases and 2 bases, there was a span of 13 bases. The CDR3 protein is CATSSPRDTYEQYF. The CDR3 nucleotides read TGTGCCACCAGCTCTCCCCGGGACACCTACGAGCAGTACTTC.

This rearrangement joins TRBV6-2 or TRBV6-3 to TRBJ2-1, with 8 bases fitting TRBD2. Germline lookup yields CDR1 MNHEY and CDR2 SVGEGT. The CDR3 is 17 amino acids. J lost 2 bases, V lost 3 bases, and 9 bases had no gene match. For the CDR3, the DNA is TGTGCCAGCAGTTATGTGATCGGGGGGGTCCCCTACAATGAGCAGTTCTTC. Protein product: CASSYVIGGVPYNEQFF.

This clone is medium-sized (0.01 to 0.1%) by share. The chain recombines TRBV7-2 with TRBJ1-3; 8 nucleotides match TRBD1. Germline CDR1 is SGHTA and CDR2 is FQGNSA. The length of the CDR3 is 15 residues. Trimming cost V 2 bases and J 2 bases; bases outside gene matches: 2. The CDR3, as DNA: TGTGCCAGCAGCTTACAGGGGGCAGCTGGAAACACCATATATTTT. It codes for CASSLQGAAGNTIYF.

The chain recombines TRBV7-2 with TRBJ1-4, with 10 bases aligning to TRBD1. The CDR3 has 17 amino acids. The V gene end was trimmed by 4 bases and the J gene end by 11 bases; junction bases not matched to a gene: 16. The germline V gene has CDR1 SGHTA and CDR2 FQGNSA. The CDR3 spells CASSSVLRDRGLRKLFF. CDR3 DNA: TGTGCCAGCAGCTCCGTCCTTAGGGACAGGGGCCTGAGGAAACTGTTTTTT.

The rearrangement joins TRBV5-4 to TRBJ2-5; 8 nucleotides align to TRBD1. The germline V gene has CDR1 SGHNT and CDR2 YYREEE (reference sequence). This CDR3 spans 16 amino acids. V gave up 2 bases and J gave up 4 bases; unmatched junction bases: 10. DNA of the CDR3: TGTGCCAGCAGCTTTCTTTTACAGGGGGGAGGAGAGACCCAGTACTTC. Encoded protein: CASSFLLQGGGETQYF.